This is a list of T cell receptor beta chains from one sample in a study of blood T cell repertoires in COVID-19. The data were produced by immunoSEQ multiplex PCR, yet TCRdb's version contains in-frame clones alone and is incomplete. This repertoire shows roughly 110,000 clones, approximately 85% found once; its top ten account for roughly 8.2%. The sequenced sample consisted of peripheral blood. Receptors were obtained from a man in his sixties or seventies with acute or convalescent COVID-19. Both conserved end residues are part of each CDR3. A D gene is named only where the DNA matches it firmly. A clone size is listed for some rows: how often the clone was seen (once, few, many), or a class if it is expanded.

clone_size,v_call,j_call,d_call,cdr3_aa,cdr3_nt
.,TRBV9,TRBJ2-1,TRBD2,CASSETSGIYNEQFF,TGTGCCAGCAGCGAGACTAGCGGTATTTACAATGAGCAGTTCTTC
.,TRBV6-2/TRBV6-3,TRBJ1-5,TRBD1,CASSLDRGPNQPQHF,TGTGCCAGCAGTTTAGACAGGGGACCCAATCAGCCCCAGCATTTT
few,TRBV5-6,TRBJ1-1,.,CASSADSHTEAFF,TGTGCCAGCAGCGCTGACAGTCACACTGAAGCTTTCTTT
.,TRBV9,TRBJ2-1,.,CASSVGHLITNEQFF,TGTGCCAGCAGCGTAGGACACTTAATAACCAATGAGCAGTTCTTC
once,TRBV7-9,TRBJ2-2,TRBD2,CASRVAGPGELFF,TGTGCCAGCAGGGTAGCGGGCCCCGGGGAGCTGTTTTTT
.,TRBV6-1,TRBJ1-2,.,CASSDGRGGQGYTF,TGTGCCAGCAGTGACGGACGGGGGGGGCAAGGCTACACCTTC
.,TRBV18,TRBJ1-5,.,CASSAGAPSNQPQHF,TGTGCCAGCTCCGCGGGGGCCCCAAGCAATCAGCCCCAGCATTTT
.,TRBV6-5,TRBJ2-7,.,CASSSGRVSYYEQYF,TGTGCCAGCAGTTCGGGTCGTGTCAGTTACTACGAGCAGTACTTC
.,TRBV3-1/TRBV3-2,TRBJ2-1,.,CASSQERRGNNEQFF,TGTGCCAGCAGCCAAGAGAGAAGGGGGAACAATGAGCAGTTCTTC
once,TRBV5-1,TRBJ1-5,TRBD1,CASSPGTGNQPQHF,TGCGCCAGCAGCCCCGGGACAGGCAATCAGCCCCAGCATTTT
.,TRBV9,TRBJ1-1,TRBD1,CASRGSGGGTEAFF,TGTGCATCCAGGGGGTCCGGCGGTGGCACTGAAGCTTTCTTT
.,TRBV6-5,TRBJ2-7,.,CASSYGAGLVYEQYF,TGTGCCAGCAGTTATGGGGCCGGTCTCGTGTACGAGCAGTACTTC
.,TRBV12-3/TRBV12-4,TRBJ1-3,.,CASSFRGGNTIYF,TGTGCCAGCAGTTTTCGTGGGGGCAACACCATATATTTT
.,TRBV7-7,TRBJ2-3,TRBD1,CASSQDRGGDTQYF,TGTGCTAGCAGCCAAGACAGGGGAGGAGATACGCAGTATTTT
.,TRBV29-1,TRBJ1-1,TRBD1,CSVVRGFTEAFF,TGCAGCGTTGTCAGGGGGTTCACTGAAGCTTTCTTT
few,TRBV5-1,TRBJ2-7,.,CASSLDAGFDEQYF,TGCGCCAGCAGCTTGGACGCGGGCTTCGACGAGCAGTACTTC
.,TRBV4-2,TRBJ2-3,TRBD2,CASSQGLAGGPDTQYF,TGTGCCAGCAGCCAAGGGTTAGCGGGGGGGCCAGATACGCAGTATTTT
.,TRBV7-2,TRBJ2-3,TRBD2,CASSLSHVLAGGPSDTQYF,TGTGCCAGCAGCTTAAGCCACGTACTAGCGGGGGGGCCTTCAGATACGCAGTATTTT
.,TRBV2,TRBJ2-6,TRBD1,CASTGGTGRAGANVLTF,TGTGCCAGCACTGGGGGGACAGGGCGGGCTGGGGCCAACGTCCTGACTTTC
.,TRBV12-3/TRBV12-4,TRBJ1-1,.,CASSFVWGGEAFF,TGTGCCAGCAGTTTTGTTTGGGGGGGTGAAGCTTTCTTT
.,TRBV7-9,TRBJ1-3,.,CASSLSAGSSATIYF,TGTGCCAGCAGCTTGAGTGCGGGAAGTAGCGCGACCATATATTTT
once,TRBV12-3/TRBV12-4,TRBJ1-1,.,CASTARGNTEAFF,TGTGCCAGCACCGCCCGGGGGAACACTGAAGCTTTCTTT
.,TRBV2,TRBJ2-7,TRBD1,CASTGTGLRGQYF,TGTGCCAGCACCGGGACAGGGTTAAGAGGGCAGTACTTC
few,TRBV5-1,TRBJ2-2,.,CASSLDRPGRTGGELFF,TGCGCCAGCAGCTTGGATCGTCCCGGGAGAACGGGCGGGGAGCTGTTTTTT
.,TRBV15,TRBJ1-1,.,CATSRGGRNTEAFF,TGTGCCACCAGCAGAGGGGGCAGGAACACTGAAGCTTTCTTT
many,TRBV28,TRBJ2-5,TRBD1,CASTLDRVRETQYF,TGTGCCAGCACCCTCGACAGGGTGCGGGAGACCCAGTACTTC
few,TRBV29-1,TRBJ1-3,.,CSVGSRAGNTIYF,TGCAGCGTGGGGTCCAGGGCTGGAAACACCATATATTTT
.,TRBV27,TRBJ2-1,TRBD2,CASALPGLEYNEQFF,TGTGCCAGCGCGCTCCCGGGACTAGAATACAATGAGCAGTTCTTC
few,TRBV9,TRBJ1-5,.,CASSVAGQNQPQHF,TGTGCCAGCAGCGTAGCGGGACAAAATCAGCCCCAGCATTTT
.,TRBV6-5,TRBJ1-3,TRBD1,CASSGQGIGTIYF,TGTGCCAGCTCGGGACAGGGAATCGGCACCATATATTTT
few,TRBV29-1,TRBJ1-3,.,CSVQGAGLSGNTIYF,TGCAGCGTTCAAGGCGCAGGGCTCTCTGGAAACACCATATATTTT
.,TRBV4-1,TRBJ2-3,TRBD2,CASSQDFVAGRTDTQYF,TGCGCCAGCAGCCAAGATTTTGTAGCGGGGCGCACAGATACGCAGTATTTT
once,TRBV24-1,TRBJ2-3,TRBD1,CATSAPTGGPTDTQYF,TGTGCCACCAGTGCCCCCACAGGGGGCCCCACGGATACGCAGTATTTT
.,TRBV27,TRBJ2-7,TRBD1,CASRFHAAGGQYEQYF,TGTGCCAGCAGGTTCCATGCGGCAGGGGGCCAATACGAGCAGTACTTC
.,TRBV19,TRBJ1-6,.,CASSSPPGNYNSPLHF,TGTGCCAGTAGTTCACCTCCGGGAAACTATAATTCACCCCTCCACTTT
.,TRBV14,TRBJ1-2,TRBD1,CASSQVPGGNYGYTF,TGTGCCAGCAGCCAAGTTCCAGGGGGCAACTATGGCTACACCTTC
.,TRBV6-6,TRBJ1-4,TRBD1,CASSFPGQGREKLFF,TGTGCCAGCAGTTTCCCCGGACAGGGTCGTGAAAAACTGTTTTTT
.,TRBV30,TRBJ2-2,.,CAWQKLRTGELFF,TGTGCCTGGCAGAAGCTGCGGACCGGGGAGCTGTTTTTT
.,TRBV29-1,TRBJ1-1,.,CSVEQEAFF,TGCAGCGTTGAACAAGAAGCTTTCTTT
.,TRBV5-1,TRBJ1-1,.,CASSSEGLNTEAFF,TGCGCCAGCAGCTCGGAGGGGCTGAACACTGAAGCTTTCTTT
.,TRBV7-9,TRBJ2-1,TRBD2,CASSPSGSSYNEQFF,TGTGCCAGCAGTCCGAGCGGGAGCTCCTACAATGAGCAGTTCTTC
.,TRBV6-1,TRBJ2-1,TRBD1,CASSEGAGGFDEQFF,TGTGCCAGCAGTGAAGGGGCAGGGGGCTTTGATGAGCAGTTCTTC
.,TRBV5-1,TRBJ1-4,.,CASSLVPPPGEKLFF,TGCGCCAGCAGCTTGGTTCCGCCACCGGGTGAAAAACTGTTTTTT
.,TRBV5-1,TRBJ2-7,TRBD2,CASSQKNGLAGGSSYEQYF,TGCGCCAGCAGCCAAAAGAATGGACTAGCGGGGGGAAGCTCCTACGAGCAGTACTTC
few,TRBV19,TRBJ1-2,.,CASSIDRRGPSANYGYTF,TGTGCCAGTAGTATAGATCGGAGGGGCCCCTCTGCTAACTATGGCTACACCTTC
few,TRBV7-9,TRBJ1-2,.,CASSPAEFSNYGYTF,TGTGCCAGCAGCCCGGCGGAATTTTCTAACTATGGCTACACCTTC
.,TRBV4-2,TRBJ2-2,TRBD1,CASSQDIDRGLTGELFF,TGTGCCAGCAGCCAAGATATAGACAGGGGGCTCACCGGGGAGCTGTTTTTT
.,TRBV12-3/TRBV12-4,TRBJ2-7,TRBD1,CASSGQGAAEQYF,TGTGCCAGCAGTGGACAGGGGGCGGCCGAGCAGTACTTC
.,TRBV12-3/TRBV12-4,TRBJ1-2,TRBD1,CASGDSSGYGYTF,TGTGCCAGCGGGGACAGCTCCGGGTATGGCTACACCTTC
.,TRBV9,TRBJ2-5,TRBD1,CASSGSAGQGKETQYF,TGTGCCAGCAGCGGCAGTGCCGGACAGGGAAAAGAGACCCAGTACTTC
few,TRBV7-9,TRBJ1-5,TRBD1,CASSYTGGPGNQPQHF,TGTGCCAGCAGCTACACAGGGGGCCCAGGCAATCAGCCCCAGCATTTT
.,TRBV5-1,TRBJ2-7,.,CASSSRTASYEQYF,TGCGCCAGCAGCTCCCGGACAGCGTCCTACGAGCAGTACTTC
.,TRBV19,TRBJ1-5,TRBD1,CASSKSGTGLNQPQHF,TGTGCCAGTAGTAAATCCGGGACAGGACTAAATCAGCCCCAGCATTTT